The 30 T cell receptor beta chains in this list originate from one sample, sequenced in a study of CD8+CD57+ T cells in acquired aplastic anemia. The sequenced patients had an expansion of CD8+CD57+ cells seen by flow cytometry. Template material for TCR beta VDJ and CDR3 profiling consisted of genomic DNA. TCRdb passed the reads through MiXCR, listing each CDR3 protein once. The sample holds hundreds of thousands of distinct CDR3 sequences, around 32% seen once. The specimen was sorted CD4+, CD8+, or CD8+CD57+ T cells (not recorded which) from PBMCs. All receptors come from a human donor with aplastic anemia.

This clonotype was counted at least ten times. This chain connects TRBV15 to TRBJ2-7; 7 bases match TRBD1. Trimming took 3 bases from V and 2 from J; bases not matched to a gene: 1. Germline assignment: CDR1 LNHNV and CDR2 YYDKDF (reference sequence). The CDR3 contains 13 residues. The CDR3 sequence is CATSRTGTYEQYF. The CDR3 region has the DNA TGTGCCACCAGCAGGACAGGGACCTACGAGCAGTACTTC. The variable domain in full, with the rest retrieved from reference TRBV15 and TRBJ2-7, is DAMVIQNPRYQVTQFGKPVTLSCSQTLNHNVMYWYQQKSSQAPKLLFHYYDKDFNNEADTPDNFQSRRPNTSFCFLDIRSPGLGDTAMYLCATSRTGTYEQYFGPGTRLTVT.

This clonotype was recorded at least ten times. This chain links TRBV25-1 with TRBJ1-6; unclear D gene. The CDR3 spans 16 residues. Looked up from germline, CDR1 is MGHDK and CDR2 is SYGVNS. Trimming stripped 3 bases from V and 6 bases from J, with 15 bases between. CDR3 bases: TGTGCCAGCAGTGAGGAGGGCCTCGGGTTTAATTCACCCCTCCACTTT. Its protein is CASSEEGLGFNSPLHF.

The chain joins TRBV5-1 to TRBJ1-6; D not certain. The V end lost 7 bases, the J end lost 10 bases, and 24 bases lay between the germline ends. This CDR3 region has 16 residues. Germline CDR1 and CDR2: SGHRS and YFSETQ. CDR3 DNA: TGCGCCAGCGAGGCCGAATCGACGGGCGAGAACTCACCCCTCCACTTT. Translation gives CASEAESTGENSPLHF. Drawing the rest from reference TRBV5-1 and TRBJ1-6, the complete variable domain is KAGVTQTPRYLIKTRGQQVTLSCSPISGHRSVSWYQQTPGQGLQFLFEYFSETQRNKGNFPGRFSGRQFSNSRSEMNVSTLELGDSALYLCASEAESTGENSPLHFGNGTRLTVT.

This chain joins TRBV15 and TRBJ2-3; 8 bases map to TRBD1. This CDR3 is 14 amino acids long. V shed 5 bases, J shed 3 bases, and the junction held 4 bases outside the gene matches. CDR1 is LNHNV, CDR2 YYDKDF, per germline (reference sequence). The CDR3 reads CATSSNRGTDTQYF. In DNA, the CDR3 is TGTGCCACCAGCTCTAACAGGGGGACAGATACGCAGTATTTT.

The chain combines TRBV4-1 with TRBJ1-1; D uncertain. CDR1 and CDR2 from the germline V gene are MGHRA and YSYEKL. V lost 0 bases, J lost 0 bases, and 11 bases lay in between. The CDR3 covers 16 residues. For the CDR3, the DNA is TGCGCCAGCAGCCAAGATGTTGGGGAAGTGAACACTGAAGCTTTCTTT. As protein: CASSQDVGEVNTEAFF.

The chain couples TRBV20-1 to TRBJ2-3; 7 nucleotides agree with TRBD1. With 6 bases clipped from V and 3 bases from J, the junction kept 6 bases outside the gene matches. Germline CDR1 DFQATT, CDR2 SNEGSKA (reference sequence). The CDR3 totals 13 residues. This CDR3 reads CSATTGATDTQYF. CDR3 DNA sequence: TGCAGTGCCACTACAGGGGCGACAGATACGCAGTATTTT.

CDR3 sequence (DNA): TGTGCCAGCATCTTGGGACAGGGGGAAGCTTTCTTT. Translation gives CASILGQGEAFF. The chain uses TRBV2 and TRBJ1-1; TRBD1 agrees at 10 bases. V shed 7 bases and J 8 bases; nucleotides not matched to a gene: 4. CDR1 is SNHLY and CDR2 is FYNNEI in the germline V gene. The CDR3 contains 12 residues.

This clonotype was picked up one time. The CDR3 sequence: CASSPSPGLTEAFF. CDR3 DNA sequence: TGTGCCAGCAGCCCCTCCCCAGGTTTGACTGAAGCTTTCTTT. The chain couples TRBV19 to TRBJ1-1, with no clear D. Germline values: CDR1 LNHDA, CDR2 SQIVND (reference sequence). Trimming left V 9 bases short and J 5 bases short, with 19 bases between. The CDR3 contains 14 residues.

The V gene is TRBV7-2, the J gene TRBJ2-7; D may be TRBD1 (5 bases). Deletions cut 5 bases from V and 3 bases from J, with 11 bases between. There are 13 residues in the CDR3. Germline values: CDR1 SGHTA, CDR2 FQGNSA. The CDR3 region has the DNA TGTGCCAGCAGCCCGACAGAACGCTACGAGCAGTACTTC. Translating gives CASSPTERYEQYF.

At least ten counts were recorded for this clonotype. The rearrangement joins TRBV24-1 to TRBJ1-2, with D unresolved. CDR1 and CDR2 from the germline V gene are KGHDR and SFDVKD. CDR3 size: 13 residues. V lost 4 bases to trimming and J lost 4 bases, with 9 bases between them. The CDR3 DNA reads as TGTGCCACCAGTGACCCGGACGGCTATGGCTACACCTTC. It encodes CATSDPDGYGYTF.

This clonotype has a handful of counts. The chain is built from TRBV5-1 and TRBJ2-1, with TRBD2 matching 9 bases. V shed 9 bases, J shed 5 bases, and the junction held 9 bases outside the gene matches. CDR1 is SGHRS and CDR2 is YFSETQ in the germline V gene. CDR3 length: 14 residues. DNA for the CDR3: TGCGCCATCCGAGCGGGAGGTATCAACAATGAGCAGTTCTTC. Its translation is CAIRAGGINNEQFF.

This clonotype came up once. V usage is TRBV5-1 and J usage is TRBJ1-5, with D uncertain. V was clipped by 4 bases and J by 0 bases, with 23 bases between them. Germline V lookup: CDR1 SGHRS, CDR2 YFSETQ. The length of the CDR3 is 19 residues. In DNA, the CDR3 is TGCGCCAGCAGCCTAAACTTACCCAGGACGGGGTATAGCAATCAGCCCCAGCATTTT. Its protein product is CASSLNLPRTGYSNQPQHF. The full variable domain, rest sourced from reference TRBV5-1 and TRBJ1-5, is KAGVTQTPRYLIKTRGQQVTLSCSPISGHRSVSWYQQTPGQGLQFLFEYFSETQRNKGNFPGRFSGRQFSNSRSEMNVSTLELGDSALYLCASSLNLPRTGYSNQPQHFGDGTRLSIL.

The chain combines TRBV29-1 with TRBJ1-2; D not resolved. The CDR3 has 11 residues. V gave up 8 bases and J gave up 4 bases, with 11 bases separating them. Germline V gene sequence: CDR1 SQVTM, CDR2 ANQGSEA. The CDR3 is CSTGFGYGYTF. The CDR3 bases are TGCAGCACGGGTTTTGGCTATGGCTACACCTTC.

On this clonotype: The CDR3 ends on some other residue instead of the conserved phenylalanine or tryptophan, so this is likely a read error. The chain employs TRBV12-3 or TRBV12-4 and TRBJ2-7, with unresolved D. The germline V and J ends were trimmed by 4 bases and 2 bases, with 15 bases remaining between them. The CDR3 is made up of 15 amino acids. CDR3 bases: TGTGCCAGCAGTTACCCCGCGAGACCCACCTACGAGCAGTACCTC. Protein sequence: CASSYPARPTYEQYL.

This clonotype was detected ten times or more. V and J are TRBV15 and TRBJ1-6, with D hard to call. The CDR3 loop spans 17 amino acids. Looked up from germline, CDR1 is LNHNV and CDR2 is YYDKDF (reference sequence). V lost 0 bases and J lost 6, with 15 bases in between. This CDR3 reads CATSRDRGEVVNSPLHF. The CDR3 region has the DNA TGTGCCACCAGCAGAGATCGGGGTGAGGTAGTTAATTCACCCCTCCACTTT.

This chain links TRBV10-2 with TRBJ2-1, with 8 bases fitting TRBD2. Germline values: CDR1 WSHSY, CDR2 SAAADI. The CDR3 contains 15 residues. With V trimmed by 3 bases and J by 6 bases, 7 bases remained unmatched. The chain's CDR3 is CASSDFLAGRNEQFF. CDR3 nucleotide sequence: TGCGCCAGCAGTGATTTCCTAGCGGGTCGCAATGAGCAGTTCTTC.

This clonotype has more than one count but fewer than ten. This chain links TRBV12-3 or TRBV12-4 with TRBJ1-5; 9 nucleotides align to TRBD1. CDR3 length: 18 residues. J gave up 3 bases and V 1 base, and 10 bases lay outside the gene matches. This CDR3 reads CASSLGAGTGSHNQPQHF. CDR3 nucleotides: TGTGCCAGCAGTTTAGGAGCGGGGACAGGGTCACACAATCAGCCCCAGCATTTT.

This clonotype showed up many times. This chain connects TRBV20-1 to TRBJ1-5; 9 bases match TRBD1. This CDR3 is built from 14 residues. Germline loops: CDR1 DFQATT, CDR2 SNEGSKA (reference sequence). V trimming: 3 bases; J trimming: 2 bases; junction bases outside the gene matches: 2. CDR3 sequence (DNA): TGCAGTGCTAGGGACAGGGGAGGCAATCAGCCCCAGCATTTT. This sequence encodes CSARDRGGNQPQHF.

CDR3 DNA sequence: TGTGCCACCAGCAGAGATAAACGGATGCATGGGCAGTTCTTC. Translated, it gives CATSRDKRMHGQFF. This rearrangement joins TRBV15 to TRBJ2-1, with unresolved D. CDR1 is LNHNV, CDR2 YYDKDF, per germline (reference sequence). With 0 bases removed from V and 12 bases from J, the gap between germline ends came to 15 bases. This CDR3 is 14 amino acids long. Combining the CDR3 with reference TRBV15 and TRBJ2-1 gives the whole variable domain DAMVIQNPRYQVTQFGKPVTLSCSQTLNHNVMYWYQQKSSQAPKLLFHYYDKDFNNEADTPDNFQSRRPNTSFCFLDIRSPGLGDTAMYLCATSRDKRMHGQFFGPGTRLTVL.

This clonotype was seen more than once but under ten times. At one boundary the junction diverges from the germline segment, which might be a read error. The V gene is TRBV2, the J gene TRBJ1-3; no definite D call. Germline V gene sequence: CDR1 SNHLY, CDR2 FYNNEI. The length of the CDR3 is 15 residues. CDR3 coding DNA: TGCGCCAGCAGCCAAGAGTTATTCTCTGGAAACACCATATATTTT. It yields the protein CASSQELFSGNTIYF.

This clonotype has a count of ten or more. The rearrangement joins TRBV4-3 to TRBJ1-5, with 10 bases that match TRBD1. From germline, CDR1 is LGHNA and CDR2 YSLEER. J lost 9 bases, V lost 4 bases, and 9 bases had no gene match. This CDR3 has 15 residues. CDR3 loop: CASSREGQGTSPQHF. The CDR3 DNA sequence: TGCGCCAGCAGCCGAGAGGGACAGGGGACCTCGCCCCAGCATTTT.

CDR3 sequence: CASSQSQGQTQYF. The CDR3 nucleotides are TGCGCCAGCAGCCAGTCCCAGGGACAGACCCAGTACTTC. V and J are TRBV4-3 and TRBJ2-5; tentatively, D is TRBD1 or TRBD2 (5 bases each). Germline V gene lookup returns CDR1 LGHNA and CDR2 YSLEER. V was clipped by 3 bases and J by 6 bases, with 11 bases between them. CDR3 length: 13 amino acids.

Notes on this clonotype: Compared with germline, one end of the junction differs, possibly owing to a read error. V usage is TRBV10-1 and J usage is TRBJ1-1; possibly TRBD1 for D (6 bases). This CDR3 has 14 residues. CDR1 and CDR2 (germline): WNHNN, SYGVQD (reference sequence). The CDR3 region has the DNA TGTGCCAGCTCACTGGAGACAGGGAACACTGAAGCTTTCTTT. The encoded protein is CASSLETGNTEAFF.

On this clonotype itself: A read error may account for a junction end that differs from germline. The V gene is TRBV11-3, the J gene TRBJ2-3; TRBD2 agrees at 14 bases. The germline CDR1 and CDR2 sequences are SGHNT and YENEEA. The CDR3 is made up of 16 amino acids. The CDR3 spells CASSRQTSGGADTQCF. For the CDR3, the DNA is TGTGCCAGCAGCCGACAGACTAGCGGGGGGGCAGATACGCAGTGTTTT.

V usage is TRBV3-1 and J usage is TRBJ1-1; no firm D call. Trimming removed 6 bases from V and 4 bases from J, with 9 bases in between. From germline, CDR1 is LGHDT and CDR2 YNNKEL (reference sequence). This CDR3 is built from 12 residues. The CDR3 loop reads CASSLSRTEAFF. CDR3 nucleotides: TGTGCCAGCAGTCTCTCCCGCACTGAAGCTTTCTTT.

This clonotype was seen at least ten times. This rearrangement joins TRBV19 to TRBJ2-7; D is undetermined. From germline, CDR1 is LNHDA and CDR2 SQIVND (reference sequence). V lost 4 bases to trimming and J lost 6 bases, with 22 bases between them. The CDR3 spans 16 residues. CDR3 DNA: TGTGCCAGTAGTACCCTTCGAATGGCCTTCCCTTCCGAGCAGTACTTC. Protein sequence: CASSTLRMAFPSEQYF.

The CDR3 loop reads CATPPPRGRVNTEAFF. DNA of the CDR3: TGTGCCACCCCCCCCCCCCGCGGGCGGGTGAACACTGAAGCTTTCTTT. V is TRBV24-1 and J is TRBJ1-1; D is undetermined. Germline values: CDR1 KGHDR, CDR2 SFDVKD. The V gene lost 9 bases and the J gene lost 0 bases, with 19 bases spanning the gap. This CDR3 has 16 residues.

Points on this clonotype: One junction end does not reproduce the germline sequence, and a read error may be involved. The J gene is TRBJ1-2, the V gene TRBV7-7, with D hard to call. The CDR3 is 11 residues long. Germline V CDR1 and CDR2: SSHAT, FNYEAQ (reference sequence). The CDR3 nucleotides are TGTGCTAGCAGCCCCGCCTTTGGCTACACCTTC. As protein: CASSPAFGYTF.

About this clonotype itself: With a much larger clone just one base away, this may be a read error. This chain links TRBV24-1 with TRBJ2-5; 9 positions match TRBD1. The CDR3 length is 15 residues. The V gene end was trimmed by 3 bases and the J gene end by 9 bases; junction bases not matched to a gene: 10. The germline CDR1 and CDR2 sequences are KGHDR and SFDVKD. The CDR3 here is CATSDPTGGSEAQYF. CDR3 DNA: TGTGCCACCAGTGATCCGACAGGGGGATCGGAGGCCCAGTACTTC.

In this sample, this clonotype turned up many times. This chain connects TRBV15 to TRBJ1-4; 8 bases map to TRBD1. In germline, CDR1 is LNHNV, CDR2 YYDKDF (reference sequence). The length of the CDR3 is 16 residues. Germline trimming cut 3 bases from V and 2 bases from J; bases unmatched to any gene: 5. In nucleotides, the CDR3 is TGTGCCACCAGCAGGTTCAGGGGGCACACTAATGAAAAACTGTTTTTT. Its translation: CATSRFRGHTNEKLFF.